What follows is one T cell receptor (beta chain) and its context. With 1 base clipped from V and 0 bases from J, the junction kept 3 bases outside the gene matches. The CDR3 is made up of 17 amino acids. CDR1 and CDR2 from the germline V gene are LGHNT and FRNRAP. The data derive from a study of blood T cell repertoires in COVID-19. Participants reported their clinical history, and cohort assignment relied on those reports. Original analysis: Reference gene primer amplification yielded estimated nucleated cell counts. Clones were read by immunoSEQ multiplex PCR, and TCRdb kept only the in-frame ones, dropping some. The DNA gave D and trimming, while V, J and clone size come from that table. The sample includes 180,000 or so clones, roughly 87% of them seen just once.

Sequencing was performed on PBMCs or T cells enriched from blood (not recorded which). V usage is TRBV12-5 and J usage is TRBJ2-5, with 12 bases lining up with TRBD2. This TCR came from a woman aged 40 to 50 with acute COVID-19. The CDR3 loop is CASGLGRTSGDQETQYF. DNA of the CDR3: TGTGCTAGTGGTTTGGGACGGACTAGCGGGGACCAAGAGACCCAGTACTTC.